The source of this T cell receptor beta chain is a study of T cells in Graves' hyperthyroidism and ophthalmopathy. Study results and caveats: Onset of ophthalmopathy came a median roughly 6.4 months after the model predicted it.

About this clonotype: Its antigen is currently unknown.

This CDR3 has 14 residues. Trimming pared 4 bases from V and 2 bases from J, leaving 13 bases between. The germline V gene has CDR1 SGHRS and CDR2 YFSETQ. Exclusion of patients followed from uncontrolled infection, other autoimmune disease, pregnancy or lactation. TCR beta CDR3 region amplification was performed from RNA transcripts. HTBI primers drove first-round RT-PCR of the TCR CDR3. TCRdb processed the multiplex PCR reads anew with MiXCR; each CDR3 protein has one entry. Of more than 350,000 distinct CDR3 sequences in the sample, approximately 15% were seen once. This clonotype originated in a woman younger than 45 with Graves' hyperthyroidism. The chain has TRBV5-1 and TRBJ2-7, with D perhaps matching TRBD1 (6 bases). Sequenced sample: blood. CDR3 coding DNA: TGCGCCAGCAGCCTCTACCGGACAGCCTACGAGCAGTACTTC. The encoded protein is CASSLYRTAYEQYF.